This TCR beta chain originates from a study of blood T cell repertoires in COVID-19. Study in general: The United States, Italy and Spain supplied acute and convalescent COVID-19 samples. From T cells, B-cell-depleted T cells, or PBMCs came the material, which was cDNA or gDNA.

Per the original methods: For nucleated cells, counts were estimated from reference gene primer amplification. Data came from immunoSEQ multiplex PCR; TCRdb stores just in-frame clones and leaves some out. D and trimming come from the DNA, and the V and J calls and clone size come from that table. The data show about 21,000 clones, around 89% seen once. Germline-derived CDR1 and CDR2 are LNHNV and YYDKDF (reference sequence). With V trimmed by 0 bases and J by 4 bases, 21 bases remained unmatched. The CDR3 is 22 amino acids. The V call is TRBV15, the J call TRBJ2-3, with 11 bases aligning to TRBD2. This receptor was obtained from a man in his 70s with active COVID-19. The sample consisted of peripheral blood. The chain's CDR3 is CATSRDYPTGGTSGSRPDTQYF. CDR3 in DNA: TGTGCCACCAGCAGAGATTATCCGACGGGGGGAACTAGCGGGAGTAGGCCAGATACGCAGTATTTT. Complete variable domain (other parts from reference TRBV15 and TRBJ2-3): DAMVIQNPRYQVTQFGKPVTLSCSQTLNHNVMYWYQQKSSQAPKLLFHYYDKDFNNEADTPDNFQSRRPNTSFCFLDIRSPGLGDTAMYLCATSRDYPTGGTSGSRPDTQYFGPGTRLTVL.